The next 7 T cell receptor beta chains were all read from a single sample in a study of blood T cell repertoires in COVID-19. The protocol was immunoSEQ multiplex PCR, while the TCRdb copy is restricted to in-frame clones and leaves out a portion. Among under 250,000 clones listed, 85% were seen once. Source material: peripheral blood. These receptor sequences come from a woman in her seventies with COVID-19, enrolled during active disease.

V gene TRBV7-9 combines with J gene TRBJ2-1; 12 positions match TRBD2. The CDR3 loop spans 18 amino acids. Germline trimming cut 3 bases from V and 7 bases from J; bases unmatched to any gene: 13. Germline V gene sequence: CDR1 SEHNR, CDR2 FQNEAQ (reference sequence). CDR3 coding DNA: TGTGCCAGCAGCTTTCCGATAAGACTAGCGGGAGTGGTTAATGAGCAGTTCTTC. Amino acid sequence: CASSFPIRLAGVVNEQFF.

The chain has TRBV4-2 and TRBJ2-1; 10 nucleotides align to TRBD2. Germline lookup yields CDR1 LGHNA and CDR2 YNFKEQ. This CDR3 region has 15 residues. V shed 5 bases, J shed 1 base, and the junction held 2 bases outside the gene matches. CDR3 protein: CASSYSGRSYNEQFF. The CDR3 coding sequence is TGTGCCAGCAGCTATAGCGGGAGGTCCTACAATGAGCAGTTCTTC.

This clone has only one observation. CDR3: CASSSPYSPYEQYF. DNA for the CDR3: TGTGCCAGCAGCTCCCCTTACAGCCCCTACGAGCAGTACTTC. The chain carries TRBV7-2 and TRBJ2-7; no reliable D call. The CDR3 extends over 14 amino acids. V lost 4 bases and J 2 bases, leaving 12 bases between the germline ends. Germline CDR1 reads SGHTA; CDR2 reads FQGNSA.

The V gene is TRBV6-2 or TRBV6-3, the J gene TRBJ1-1, with 9 bases that match TRBD1. Trimming cost V 0 bases and J 6 bases; bases outside gene matches: 14. Germline CDR1 and CDR2: MNHEY and SVGEGT. The CDR3 consists of 18 residues. The CDR3 nucleotides read TGTGCCAGCAGTTACTCGAGAGGACAGGGGAAGAGGGAACCTGAAGCTTTCTTT. Its translation: CASSYSRGQGKREPEAFF.

There are a few counts of this clone. This chain joins TRBV5-4 and TRBJ2-7; possibly TRBD2 for D (5 bases). The CDR3 runs 14 residues. The V and J ends lost 2 bases and 0 bases respectively, with 9 bases between them. Germline assignment: CDR1 SGHNT and CDR2 YYREEE (reference sequence). CDR3 amino acids: CASSFGDPSYEQYF. In nucleotides, the CDR3 is TGTGCCAGCAGCTTCGGGGATCCCTCCTACGAGCAGTACTTC.

This clone has a single count. The chain carries TRBV7-9 and TRBJ2-1; D is possibly TRBD1 or TRBD2 (5 bases each). CDR1 and CDR2 from the germline V gene are SEHNR and FQNEAQ (reference sequence). This CDR3 spans 12 amino acids. V lost 5 bases to trimming and J lost 12 bases, with 14 bases between them. For the CDR3, the DNA is TGTGCCAGCAGCAGGGACCTGGGGCCGCAGTTCTTC. It translates to CASSRDLGPQFF. The full variable domain, completed using reference TRBV7-9 and TRBJ2-1, is DTGVSQNPRHKITKRGQNVTFRCDPISEHNRLYWYRQTLGQGPEFLTYFQNEAQLEKSRLLSDRFSAERPKGSFSTLEIQRTEQGDSAMYLCASSRDLGPQFFGPGTRLTVL.

V gene TRBV2 combines with J gene TRBJ1-2; D call uncertain. The CDR3 is 14 residues long. Trimming took off 4 bases at V and 1 base at J, with 10 bases between the two ends. Germline V gene lookup returns CDR1 SNHLY and CDR2 FYNNEI. The CDR3 loop is CASSVRQSNYGYTF. CDR3 DNA: TGTGCCAGCAGTGTTAGACAAAGTAACTATGGCTACACCTTC.